The 16 T cell receptor beta chains in this list originate from one sample, sequenced in a study of blood T cell repertoires in COVID-19 (dated by TCRdb to between 2020 and 2021). Library construction relied on the immunoSEQ multiplex PCR assay. TCRdb mirrors the immuneACCESS table, restricted to in-frame sequences. Some clones are absent from its copies; in checked studies, under half trace to an unresolved V gene, and the reason for the others is unknown. The sample records approximately 200,000 clones, almost 80% of which are singletons. Of the sample, approximately 15% falls within the top ten clones. Specimen: peripheral blood. The receptors were gathered from a man in his 60s with active or convalescent COVID-19.

This chain joins TRBV7-2 and TRBJ1-4; the D gene is possibly TRBD1 (5 bases). V shed 4 bases and J shed 5 bases, with 8 bases lying between them. The germline CDR1 and CDR2 sequences are SGHTA and FQGNSA. This CDR3 contains 13 residues. CDR3 sequence reads: CASSWRQNEKLFF. In nucleotides, the CDR3 is TGTGCCAGCAGCTGGAGACAGAATGAAAAACTGTTTTTT. Full variable domain (remainder filled in from reference TRBV7-2 and TRBJ1-4): GAGVSQSPSNKVTEKGKDVELRCDPISGHTALYWYRQSLGQGLEFLIYFQGNSAPDKSGLPSDRFSAERTGGSVSTLTIQRTQQEDSAVYLCASSWRQNEKLFFGSGTQLSVL.

The gene calls are TRBV6-5 and TRBJ1-2; 9 nucleotides match TRBD1. CDR3 size: 15 residues. Germline assignment: CDR1 MNHEY and CDR2 SVGAGI. With V trimmed by 6 bases and J by 1 base, 6 bases remained unmatched. The CDR3 region is CASRAGTGSNYGYTF. The CDR3 nucleotides read TGTGCCAGCAGAGCTGGGACAGGGAGTAACTATGGCTACACCTTC.

There are a few counts of this clone. The chain combines TRBV6-5 with TRBJ1-6; 8 positions agree with TRBD1. J was trimmed by 9 bases and V by 10 bases; bases with no gene match: 8. The germline V gene has CDR1 MNHEY and CDR2 SVGAGI. This CDR3 contains 13 residues. In DNA, the CDR3 is TGTGCCACCAGCTCAACAGGGGGTTCACCCCTCCACTTT. It encodes CATSSTGGSPLHF.

There are many counts of this clone. The chain joins TRBV11-2 to TRBJ2-7; TRBD2 aligns across 13 bases. Germline V gene lookup returns CDR1 SGHAT and CDR2 FQNNGV. The CDR3 runs to 15 residues. V was pared by 5 bases and J by 5 bases, with 6 bases of the junction left unmatched. In DNA form, the CDR3 reads TGTGCCAGCAGCCCGGGACTAGCGGGATCCGACGAGCAGTACTTC. Translated, it gives CASSPGLAGSDEQYF.

The rearrangement uses TRBV27 and TRBJ2-1; a weak D match, TRBD1 (6 bases). CDR1 MNHEY and CDR2 SMNVEV come from the germline V gene (reference sequence). The CDR3 is 18 amino acids. V was clipped by 6 bases and J by 0 bases, with 21 bases between them. Here the CDR3 reads CASRGGTSASSSYNEQFF. The CDR3 DNA sequence: TGTGCCAGCAGAGGGGGAACTAGTGCCTCGAGCTCCTACAATGAGCAGTTCTTC.

V and J are TRBV13 and TRBJ2-5, with D perhaps TRBD1 (5 bases). V was shortened by 1 base and J by 2 bases, with 11 bases between the two germline ends. The CDR3 length is 15 residues. Looked up from germline, CDR1 is PRHDT and CDR2 is FYEKMQ (reference sequence). DNA for the CDR3: TGTGCCAGCAGCTTAGATAGGACATTGCAAGAGACCCAGTACTTC. This sequence encodes CASSLDRTLQETQYF.

V usage is TRBV10-3 and J usage is TRBJ2-7, with 7 bases fitting TRBD1. CDR3 length: 15 amino acids. CDR1 is ENHRY and CDR2 is SYGVKD in the germline V gene. Unmatched junction bases numbered 5, after V lost 0 bases and J lost 3 bases. CDR3 nucleotides: TGTGCCATCAGTGAGTCGATAGGGGGCGGCTACGAGCAGTACTTC. Its protein is CAISESIGGGYEQYF.

The rearrangement uses TRBV7-8 and TRBJ2-7, with a weak D call TRBD1 (5 bases). CDR1 SGHVS and CDR2 FQNEAQ come from the germline V gene. V was pared by 3 bases and J by 5 bases, with 14 bases between. The CDR3 extends over 14 amino acids. The DNA for the CDR3 is TGTGCCAGCAGCTTTGGCAGGGTAGGCCACGAGCAGTACTTC. Protein sequence: CASSFGRVGHEQYF.

In nucleotides, the CDR3 is TGTGCCAGCAGCTTAATTCTAGCGGACAATGAGCAGTTCTTC. The encoded protein is CASSLILADNEQFF. J is TRBJ2-1 and V is TRBV7-3; 7 bases are shared with TRBD2. The CDR3 is 14 residues long. V shed 1 base, J shed 5 bases, and the junction held 2 bases outside the gene matches. From germline, CDR1 is SGHTA and CDR2 FQGTGA.

This clone was counted only a few times. This sequence joins TRBV20-1 and TRBJ2-1; 9 nucleotides line up with TRBD2. The CDR3 extends over 11 amino acids. Germline V CDR1 and CDR2: DFQATT, SNEGSKA (reference sequence). In DNA, the CDR3 is TGCGGGGCTAGCGGGGTCAATGAGCAGTTCTTC. Translated: CGASGVNEQFF.

J is TRBJ1-2 and V is TRBV11-2, with 8 bases identical to TRBD1. Trimming at V came to 3 bases and at J to 8 bases, leaving 11 bases not matched to a gene. This CDR3 has 15 amino acids. Germline V gene lookup returns CDR1 SGHAT and CDR2 FQNNGV. As DNA, the CDR3 is TGTGCCAGCAGCTTCCCAGGGGCCAGGGGGCGCGGCTACACCTTC. It translates to CASSFPGARGRGYTF.

The chain recombines TRBV28 with TRBJ1-3; 8 bases are a match to TRBD1. This CDR3 has 13 amino acids. Germline trimming cut 6 bases from V and 7 bases from J; bases unmatched to any gene: 5. Germline V gene data show CDR1 as MDHEN and CDR2 as SYDVKM. CDR3 amino acids: CASRRTGRNTIYF. Here the CDR3 DNA reads TGTGCCAGCAGAAGGACAGGGCGGAACACCATATATTTT. Combining the CDR3 with reference TRBV28 and TRBJ1-3 gives the whole variable domain DVKVTQSSRYLVKRTGEKVFLECVQDMDHENMFWYRQDPGLGLRLIYFSYDVKMKEKGDIPEGYSVSREKKERFSLILESASTNQTSMYLCASRRTGRNTIYFGEGSWLTVV.

This clone occurred once. V usage is TRBV6-5 and J usage is TRBJ2-5; no clear D gene. This CDR3 region has 13 residues. Germline lookup yields CDR1 MNHEY and CDR2 SVGAGI. Between the trimmed V and J ends, which lost 6 bases and 2 bases, there was a span of 10 bases. CDR3 coding DNA: TGTGCCAGCAGCGCAGGATTTCAAGAGACCCAGTACTTC. Protein sequence: CASSAGFQETQYF.

The chain recombines TRBV6-2 or TRBV6-3 with TRBJ1-2; TRBD1 matches at 8 bases. The CDR3 is made up of 12 amino acids. The V segment lost 5 bases and the J segment 4 bases; nucleotides outside the gene matches: 0. The germline gives CDR1 MNHEY, CDR2 SVGEGT. The CDR3 loop is CASSTGGYGYTF. The CDR3 coding sequence is TGTGCCAGCAGTACAGGGGGCTATGGCTACACCTTC.

V is TRBV11-2 and J is TRBJ2-5; D gene ambiguous. The germline V and J ends were trimmed by 1 base and 3 bases, with 3 bases remaining between them. This CDR3 has 12 amino acids. Germline loops: CDR1 SGHAT, CDR2 FQNNGV. The CDR3 here is CASSLAKETQYF. DNA of the CDR3: TGTGCCAGCAGCTTAGCCAAAGAGACCCAGTACTTC.

J is TRBJ1-1 and V is TRBV19; unclear D gene. The CDR3 is made up of 13 amino acids. V lost 2 bases to trimming and J lost 1 base, with 5 bases between them. In germline, CDR1 is LNHDA, CDR2 SQIVND (reference sequence). The DNA of the CDR3 is TGTGCCAGTAGTATATCCCGGAACACTGAAGCTTTCTTT. It yields the protein CASSISRNTEAFF. Using reference TRBV19 and TRBJ1-1 for the parts outside the CDR3, the full variable domain is DGGITQSPKYLFRKEGQNVTLSCEQNLNHDAMYWYRQDPGQGLRLIYYSQIVNDFQKGDIAEGYSVSREKKESFPLTVTSAQKNPTAFYLCASSISRNTEAFFGQGTRLTVV.